The clone carrying this T cell receptor (beta chain) was counted between two and nine times. Its cognate antigen is unknown. Trimming removed 1 base from V and 9 bases from J, with 10 bases in between. Germline CDR1 is SEHNR and CDR2 is FQNEAQ (reference sequence). The CDR3 runs 13 residues. Primers for the PCR totalled 60 Vbeta and 13 Jbeta. In the original processing: An analysis that came later counted 70 million to 100 million unique TCR beta chains, 9 million to 12 million shared. Sequencing was performed with immunoSEQ multiplex PCR; in TCRdb, only in-frame clones are kept and a portion is missing. For V, J and clone size, that table is used; D and trimming come from the DNA. The data hold around 150,000 clones, with approximately 70% observed a single time. The data are from a study of cytomegalovirus exposure and HLA in healthy donors. Study-wide results and limits: Near-uniform donor sequencing depth was presumed by presence/absence analyses. The study listed 164 cytomegalovirus-associated TCR beta chains. The sole available immune exposure information was CMV serostatus.

The source is a man aged 35-49 years in good health and CMV-seropositive. The rearrangement links TRBV7-9 to TRBJ2-1; perhaps TRBD2 as D (5 bases). Sequences were obtained from PBMCs. The CDR3 DNA is TGTGCCAGCAGCTTAGAGAGGGCGGGTGAGCAGTTCTTC. Encoded protein: CASSLERAGEQFF.